A selection of T cell receptor beta chains follows, all from one sample in a study of shared clonotypes between healthy human individuals. The table came from immunoSEQ multiplex PCR; TCRdb's copy has only in-frame clones and leaves some out. Among fewer than 2.5 million clones, over 85% were seen once, and the ten largest hold around 0.4%. The sequenced sample consisted of naive CD4+ T cells from PBMCs. The origin of the receptors is a man aged 18 to 30 in good health. Some clones in this sample may be carry-over from other donors' samples. Both conserved end residues are part of each CDR3. Fields, in order: V gene, CDR3 length, clone size, D gene, J gene, CDR3 DNA, CDR3 protein. The D gene is left open where the match is weak. Expanded clones get a size class; other rows say once, few or many, or leave the size out.

>TRBV14|18|.|TRBD2|TRBJ2-1
TGTGCCAGCAGCCCTTTTCCTCGGGCGGGAGGGCCCTACAATGAGCAGTTCTTC
CASSPFPRAGGPYNEQFF
>TRBV28|17|.|.|TRBJ1-5
TGTGCCAGCAGGTTAGCCGTTAGGAAAAAGGGCAATCAGCCCCAGCATTTT
CASRLAVRKKGNQPQHF
>TRBV30|13|few|.|TRBJ1-1
TGTGCCTGGAACTTGGGGGTTAGCGCTGAAGCTTTCTTT
CAWNLGVSAEAFF
>TRBV19|15|once|.|TRBJ2-6
TGTGCCACCTCAAGAGAGACAGCTGGGGCCAACGTCCTGACTTTC
CATSRETAGANVLTF
>TRBV6-1|12|.|.|TRBJ2-2
TGTGCCGCAGGGGCGAAGGGCGGGGAGCTGTTTTTT
CAAGAKGGELFF
>TRBV15|14|.|TRBD2|TRBJ2-7
TGTGCCACCAGCAGTCGACTAGCGGCCTACGAGCAGTACTTC
CATSSRLAAYEQYF
>TRBV11-2|15|.|TRBD1|TRBJ1-3
TGTGCCAGCAGCTTAATCGACAGGGTTGCAAACACCATATATTTT
CASSLIDRVANTIYF
>TRBV25-1|15|.|.|TRBJ2-2
TGTGCCAGCAGGGGGGACAACACTTTCACCGGGGAGCTGTTTTTT
CASRGDNTFTGELFF
>TRBV15|12|.|.|TRBJ1-2
TGTGCCACCAGCCGGGGGGCAAAGGGCTACACCTTC
CATSRGAKGYTF
>TRBV7-2|12|few|.|TRBJ2-5
TGTGCCAGCAGCTTAGCCCAAGAGACCCAGTACTTC
CASSLAQETQYF
>TRBV10-3|13|.|.|TRBJ1-3
TGTGCCATCAGTGATTACAGTGGAAACACCATATATTTT
CAISDYSGNTIYF
>TRBV5-1|15|once|.|TRBJ2-2
TGCGCCAGCAGCCTGGCCATCGCGAACACCGGGGAGCTGTTTTTT
CASSLAIANTGELFF
>TRBV29-1|14|.|.|TRBJ1-1
TGCAACGCGTTGGGATGGGGCGGAAACACTGAAGCTTTCTTT
CNALGWGGNTEAFF
>TRBV6-5|14|.|.|TRBJ1-3
TGTGCCAGCAGGATAAGGATCGGGTCAAACACCATATATTTT
CASRIRIGSNTIYF
>TRBV5-1|14|.|.|TRBJ2-5
TGCGCCAGCAGCTTGGCCCAGAACCAAGAGACCCAGTACTTC
CASSLAQNQETQYF
>TRBV5-8|13|once|.|TRBJ2-3
TGTGCCAGCAGCTTGCCTGGCACAGATACGCAGTATTTT
CASSLPGTDTQYF
>TRBV9|13|.|.|TRBJ2-3
TGTGCCAGCAGCGTAGCCGGAACAGATACGCAGTATTTT
CASSVAGTDTQYF
>TRBV2|15|.|TRBD2|TRBJ2-1
TGTGCCAGCAGGAAAGGACTAGCGGCCTACAATGAGCAGTTCTTC
CASRKGLAAYNEQFF
>TRBV27|14|.|TRBD1|TRBJ2-7
TGTGCCAGCAGTCGGGGACAGAGGACCTACGAGCAGTACTTC
CASSRGQRTYEQYF
>TRBV30|14|.|.|TRBJ1-1
TGTGCCTGGAGTGTGCGGGGGGGGATCACTGAAGCTTTCTTT
CAWSVRGGITEAFF
>TRBV14|17|.|TRBD2|TRBJ2-2
TGTGCCAGCAGCCCAATCCCTGGGACTAGCTGGGGCCGGGAGCTGTTTTTT
CASSPIPGTSWGRELFF
>TRBV4-3|13|few|.|TRBJ1-1
TGCGCCAGCAGCCAAGTCAATTGGTCTGAAGCTTTCTTT
CASSQVNWSEAFF
>TRBV11-2|15|.|.|TRBJ1-1
TGTGCCAGCAGCTTAGTTAGGGACTGGTGGGCTGAAGCTTTCTTT
CASSLVRDWWAEAFF
>TRBV7-9|16|.|.|TRBJ2-7
TGTGCCAGCAGCTTAGAGGGACGGACAGACCATTACGAGCAGTACTTC
CASSLEGRTDHYEQYF
>TRBV11-2|16|.|TRBD2|TRBJ2-1
TGTGCCAGCAGCCATGGGGGGCTAGCGGGAGCCGATGAGCAGTTCTTC
CASSHGGLAGADEQFF
>TRBV7-9|15|.|.|TRBJ2-1
TGTGCCAGCAGCTTACTAGCGAGCTCCTACAATGAGCAGTTCTTC
CASSLLASSYNEQFF
>TRBV7-2|14|.|TRBD1|TRBJ2-3
TGTGCCAGCAGCTTAGCAGGGGGCGCGGATACGCAGTATTTT
CASSLAGGADTQYF
>TRBV29-1|14|.|TRBD2|TRBJ2-1
TGCAGCGCACTAGCGGATTATCCCTACAATGAGCAGTTCTTC
CSALADYPYNEQFF
>TRBV21-1|18|.|.|TRBJ2-7
TGTGCCAGCAGCAAAGCGGCACTAAGGTCCGGCGGGTCCTACGAGCAGTACTTC
CASSKAALRSGGSYEQYF
>TRBV27|16|.|TRBD2|TRBJ2-1
TGTGCCAGCACCCTCTTGGCTAGCGGGAGGACGAGTGAGCAGTTCTTC
CASTLLASGRTSEQFF
>TRBV28|12|.|.|TRBJ1-4
TGTGCCATCCTGGCGGGGGACGAAAAACTGTTTTTT
CAILAGDEKLFF
>TRBV5-1|15|.|.|TRBJ2-3
TGCGCCAGCAGCTTGGCAGGGCCTAGCACAGATACGCAGTATTTT
CASSLAGPSTDTQYF
>TRBV28|13|.|TRBD1|TRBJ2-3
TGTGCCAGCTGGGACAGGGCCACAGATACGCAGTATTTT
CASWDRATDTQYF
>TRBV6-5|16|.|.|TRBJ2-3
TGTGCCAGCAGTTACGAGGGGCCGGTTAGCACAGATACGCAGTATTTT
CASSYEGPVSTDTQYF
>TRBV19|15|.|.|TRBJ1-1
TGTGCCAGTAGTATCGTCCAGGGGAGGCACACTGAAGCTTTCTTT
CASSIVQGRHTEAFF
>TRBV27|17|.|.|TRBJ1-5
TGTGCCAGCAGTACATTCTCGGGACAAGATAGCAATCAGCCCCAGCATTTT
CASSTFSGQDSNQPQHF
>TRBV27|16|.|TRBD2|TRBJ2-3
TGTGCCAGCAGTTTGGGAGCGGGAAGGAGGACAGATACGCAGTATTTT
CASSLGAGRRTDTQYF
>TRBV28|15|.|.|TRBJ1-5
TGTGCCAGCAGTTTAAACAGGGTTATTATTCAGCCCCAGCATTTT
CASSLNRVIIQPQHF
>TRBV7-6|13|.|.|TRBJ2-5
TGTGCCAGCAGCTTAAGGGTACGGGAGACCCAGTACTTC
CASSLRVRETQYF
>TRBV10-3|15|.|.|TRBJ2-3
TGTGCCATCAGTGAATTAGCGGCCGACACAGATACGCAGTATTTT
CAISELAADTDTQYF
>TRBV19|15|.|TRBD1|TRBJ2-1
TGTGCCAGTAGACCTCCGGGACAGGGTGGTCATGAGCAGTTCTTC
CASRPPGQGGHEQFF
>TRBV19|16|.|.|TRBJ2-2
TGTGCCAGTAGTCGTGTCGGCAGCCCGAACACCGGGGAGCTGTTTTTT
CASSRVGSPNTGELFF
>TRBV7-8|16|.|TRBD2|TRBJ2-1
TGTGCCAGCAGCTTAAGCAATGGCGGGAGGAGCGCTGAGCAGTTCTTC
CASSLSNGGRSAEQFF
>TRBV7-3|15|once|.|TRBJ2-3
TGTGCCAGCAGGATAGGACTATACGCGACAGATACGCAGTATTTT
CASRIGLYATDTQYF
>TRBV7-7|16|.|TRBD1|TRBJ2-7
TGTGCCAGCAGCTTAGTTCCGACAGGGAGCTCCTACGAGCAGTACTTC
CASSLVPTGSSYEQYF
>TRBV6-6|15|.|TRBD1|TRBJ1-1
TGTGCCAGCAGTGGGCCCGGGACAGGGAAAATCGGAGCTTTCTTT
CASSGPGTGKIGAFF
>TRBV5-4|17|.|TRBD1|TRBJ1-2
TGTGCCAGCAGCGTTACAGGGGGCGGGGGAGCTAACTATGGCTACACCTTC
CASSVTGGGGANYGYTF
>TRBV4-3|17|.|TRBD2|TRBJ2-1
TGCGCCAGCAGCCAGAGTCCACCGGGACTAGCGGGATATGAGCAGTTCTTC
CASSQSPPGLAGYEQFF
>TRBV29-1|14|.|.|TRBJ2-2
TGCAGCGCCATAGTGGAAACAAACACCGGGGAGCTGTTTTTT
CSAIVETNTGELFF
>TRBV5-1|17|.|TRBD2|TRBJ2-2
TGCGCCAGCAGACGGATACTAGCGGGTTCGAACACCGGGGAGCTGTTTTTT
CASRRILAGSNTGELFF
>TRBV10-3|12|once|TRBD1|TRBJ2-7
TGTGCCATCAGGACAGGGAGCTACGAGCAGTACTTC
CAIRTGSYEQYF
>TRBV11-3|14|.|.|TRBJ1-1
TGTGCCAGCAGCCGAGGTCCAGGGTCCACTGAAGCTTTCTTT
CASSRGPGSTEAFF
>TRBV28|13|few|.|TRBJ2-7
TGTGCCAGCACCGGGGGATACTCCTACGAGCAGTACTTC
CASTGGYSYEQYF
>TRBV7-3|17|once|.|TRBJ2-1
TGTGCCAGCAGCTTAACCCAGGAGGTCCCCTCCTACAATGAGCAGTTCTTC
CASSLTQEVPSYNEQFF
>TRBV4-1|16|.|TRBD1|TRBJ1-3
TGCGCCAGCAGCCAAGAACAGGGGGTTGGAGGAAACACCATATATTTT
CASSQEQGVGGNTIYF
>TRBV5-1|16|.|.|TRBJ1-1
TGCGCCAGCATCCCTTTCCCGGGACTGATGAACACTGAAGCTTTCTTT
CASIPFPGLMNTEAFF
>TRBV6-5|13|.|.|TRBJ1-2
TGTGCCAGCAGAAGGACAGAGCCCTATGGCTACACCTTC
CASRRTEPYGYTF
>TRBV30|13|few|TRBD1|TRBJ1-1
TGTGCCTGGGACAGGGGAATGAACACTGAAGCTTTCTTT
CAWDRGMNTEAFF
>TRBV4-1|16|.|.|TRBJ2-3
TGCGCCAGCAGCCAAGGCAGCGCAGGGGCCGTAGATACGCAGTATTTT
CASSQGSAGAVDTQYF